This entry concerns a single T cell receptor beta chain. CDR3 length equals 18 residues. Germline V gene data show CDR1 as MNHEY and CDR2 as SVGEGT. Trimming took 1 base from V and 2 from J; bases not matched to a gene: 10. This sample was taken from a study of blood T cell repertoires in COVID-19. Whole-study context: The origin of the acute and convalescent COVID-19 samples was the United States, Italy and Spain. From T cells, B-cell-depleted T cells, or PBMCs came the material, which was cDNA or gDNA.

In the study's own analysis: It was from reference gene primer amplification that nucleated cell counts were estimated. Repertoires were generated with immunoSEQ multiplex PCR, while TCRdb's copy carries only in-frame clones and drops some. Clone size and the V and J calls come from that table; the DNA yielded D and trimming. The sample holds 100,000 to 150,000 clones, approximately 84% seen once. The origin of this receptor is a woman of 80 years or more with acute or convalescent COVID-19. Sequenced sample: peripheral blood. The genes are TRBV6-2 or TRBV6-3 and TRBJ2-3; 9 bases are shared with TRBD1. CDR3 DNA sequence: TGTGCCAGCAGTTACTTGACGGGACAGGGCTTTAACACAGATACGCAGTATTTT. Encoded protein: CASSYLTGQGFNTDTQYF.